The table lists the clone carrying this T cell receptor (beta chain) with many counts. Antigen unknown. Time point defined: patch test 3, about 24 weeks after DPC sensitization. The sample's treatment: therapeutic diphenylcyclopropenone sensitization with weekly scalp DPC. Unfractionated whole blood yielded the extracted total RNA. The data derive from a study of human T cells and chemical hapten exposure. Study context: Patients' scalps got diphenylcyclopropenone weekly throughout the approximately 24-week study. Overall study results and limits: Expanded TCRs produced significantly more large CDR3 similarity clusters than controls did. Sensitizing to DPC left TCRs with a frequency above 1 in 1000 unaltered.

TCRdb redid the calling of the RACE reads with MiXCR, one entry per CDR3 protein. The profile covers around 200,000 distinct CDR3 sequences, with roughly a quarter appearing a single time and approximately 2.3% taken by the ten largest. Germline V gene data show CDR1 as KGHDR and CDR2 as SFDVKD. V was pared by 9 bases and J by 8 bases, with 16 bases between. The CDR3 is 13 amino acids. The specimen comprised whole blood, sampled in connection with sensitization to the hapten diphenylcyclopropenone (DPC). V usage is TRBV24-1 and J usage is TRBJ2-1, with D perhaps TRBD2 (7 bases). The origin of this receptor is a woman aged 40-49 years with alopecia areata. Some clones in this sample may be carry-over from other donors' samples. The CDR3 DNA follows: TGTGCCACCGTTGGGGGGGGCGGGTATGAGCAGTTCTTC. This gives the protein CATVGGGGYEQFF.